This TCR beta chain was found in a study of T cell changes during pregnancy in multiple sclerosis. Germline values: CDR1 SGHNT, CDR2 YENEEA. With 6 bases removed from V and 0 bases from J, the gap between germline ends came to 8 bases. The CDR3 is made up of 13 amino acids. TCRdb's table, derived via immunoSEQ multiplex PCR, lists solely in-frame clones and lacks some. The repertoire holds 45,000 to 50,000 clones, with roughly 92% as singletons. The sequence was obtained from a female donor in good health, enrolled as a control in a pregnancy study. The chain recombines TRBV11-3 with TRBJ1-1; TRBD1 might be the D (5 bases). Sequenced here: CD4+ T cells from peripheral blood mononuclear cells, sampled in the second trimester of pregnancy. DNA of the CDR3: TGTGCCAGCAGACAGGAAGTGAACACTGAAGCTTTCTTT. Residues: CASRQEVNTEAFF.